One sample yielded the 29 T cell receptor beta chains listed below, sequenced in a study of neurological immune-mediated disorders. TCRdb re-analysed the 5' RACE reads in MiXCR, keeping a single row per CDR3 protein. The table lists about 74,000 distinct CDR3 sequences, 4% to 6% of them singletons, with 6.5% to 9% in the top ten. The source material was PBMCs. Receptor source: a man aged 18 to 30 with multiple sclerosis.

This clonotype was picked up many times. Sequence at one end of the junction differs from germline and may be a read error. Here the CDR3 reads CASRLGGENTEAFF. DNA of the CDR3: TGCGCCAGCCGCTTGGGGGGAGAGAACACTGAAGCTTTCTTT. This rearrangement joins TRBV5-1 to TRBJ1-1; D may be TRBD1 (5 bases). There are 14 residues in the CDR3. CDR1 is SGHRS and CDR2 is YFSETQ in the germline V gene.

This clonotype has more than one count but fewer than ten. The chain carries TRBV18 and TRBJ2-7; perhaps TRBD1 as D (6 bases). The V end lost 3 bases, the J end lost 6 bases, and 12 bases lay between the germline ends. CDR1 and CDR2 (germline): KGHSH, LQKENI. This CDR3 has 13 residues. CDR3 region: CASSPGAGREQYF. In DNA, the CDR3 is TGTGCCAGCTCACCGGGGGCGGGCCGCGAGCAGTACTTC.

Ten or more counts support this clonotype. At one end the junction does not follow the germline gene, possibly because of a read error. The J gene is TRBJ2-7, the V gene TRBV29-1, with 11 bases aligning to TRBD2. The CDR3 runs to 16 residues. Germline values: CDR1 SQVTM, CDR2 ANQGSEA. The CDR3 coding sequence is TGCAGCGCTGAACCGATAGGGACTAGCGGAATGAGCGAGCAGTACTTC. Translated, it gives CSAEPIGTSGMSEQYF.

This clonotype was seen repeatedly, ten times or more. This sequence joins TRBV6-1 and TRBJ2-7; D possibly corresponds to TRBD2 (5 bases). Germline lookup yields CDR1 MNHNS and CDR2 SASEGT. The CDR3 is made up of 13 amino acids. V was pared by 8 bases and J by 2 bases, with 13 bases between. Written as DNA, the CDR3 is TGTGCCAGCTACGGACTGGAAGCCTACGAGCAGTACTTC. It translates to CASYGLEAYEQYF.

This clonotype was recorded at least ten times. This chain uses TRBV5-1 with TRBJ1-6; weak D call: TRBD1 (6 bases). This CDR3 is built from 15 residues. Germline V gene data show CDR1 as SGHRS and CDR2 as YFSETQ. V was pared by 0 bases and J by 7 bases, with 11 bases between. The CDR3 spells CASSLGQEPNSPLHF. CDR3 in DNA: TGCGCCAGCAGCTTGGGACAGGAGCCAAATTCACCCCTCCACTTT.

Turning to this clonotype: A much larger clone sits a single nucleotide away, making a read error possible. This chain joins TRBV4-3 and TRBJ1-1, with D possibly being TRBD1 (6 bases). This CDR3 has 13 residues. The germline gives CDR1 LGHNA, CDR2 YSLEER. The CDR3 DNA sequence: TGCGCCAACAGCCCACGATACAGGGATGAAGCTTTCTTT. It codes for CANSPRYRDEAFF.

In its sample, this clonotype was seen a few times. The V gene is TRBV14, the J gene TRBJ2-7; TRBD2 matches at 8 bases. Germline trimming cut 4 bases from V and 1 base from J; bases unmatched to any gene: 6. CDR1 is SGHDN and CDR2 is FVKESK in the germline V gene. The CDR3 has 15 residues. The CDR3 sequence: CASSRLAGGSYEQYF. The CDR3 DNA follows: TGTGCCAGCAGCCGGTTGGCGGGGGGATCCTACGAGCAGTACTTC.

The chain couples TRBV28 to TRBJ2-1; D might be TRBD1 (6 bases). The closer fit of TRBJ2-7 to the DNA end suggests the J call may be wrong. CDR1 and CDR2 from the germline V gene are MDHEN and SYDVKM. The CDR3 covers 14 residues. CDR3 in DNA: TGTGCCAGCCACCTGGACAGATTCTCCTACGAGCAGTACTTC. Translation gives CASHLDRFSYEQYF.

The rearrangement links TRBV4-2 to TRBJ2-7; the D is unclear. CDR1 and CDR2 (germline): LGHNA, YNFKEQ. CDR3 length equals 13 residues. V was cut by 0 bases and J by 4 bases, with 7 bases left in between. CDR3 sequence reads: CASSQDRQYEQYF. The CDR3 nucleotides are TGTGCCAGCAGCCAAGATCGCCAGTACGAGCAGTACTTC.

This clonotype was observed at least ten times. The chain uses TRBV7-2 and TRBJ1-1; D is ambiguous. CDR1 and CDR2 (germline): SGHTA, FQGNSA. Trimming took 5 bases from V and 4 from J, leaving 11 bases between them. The CDR3 is made up of 13 amino acids. CDR3 sequence: CASSRPSGTEAFF. The DNA of the CDR3 is TGTGCCAGCAGCCGCCCGAGCGGCACTGAAGCTTTCTTT.

There are many counts of this clonotype. This rearrangement joins TRBV7-8 to TRBJ1-4; 9 nucleotides align to TRBD1. The V segment lost 5 bases and the J segment 8 bases; nucleotides outside the gene matches: 9. The CDR3 runs to 15 residues. Per the germline V gene, CDR1 is SGHVS and CDR2 is FQNEAQ. The CDR3 here is CASSTRTGVEEKLFF. CDR3 DNA sequence: TGTGCCAGCAGCACACGGACAGGGGTAGAGGAAAAACTGTTTTTT.

This clonotype was detected ten times or more. This chain links TRBV4-2 with TRBJ2-1; 10 nucleotides align to TRBD2. The germline gives CDR1 LGHNA, CDR2 YNFKEQ. This CDR3 spans 18 amino acids. The V gene end was trimmed by 0 bases and the J gene end by 1 base; junction bases not matched to a gene: 6. CDR3 nucleotide sequence: TGTGCCAGCAGCCAAGATAGCACTAGCGGGAAATCCTACAATGAGCAGTTCTTC. Amino acids: CASSQDSTSGKSYNEQFF.

The sample holds many counts of this clonotype. The gene calls are TRBV20-1 and TRBJ2-7; no firm D call. The length of the CDR3 is 12 residues. With 7 bases removed from V and 0 bases from J, the gap between germline ends came to 10 bases. Germline V gene lookup returns CDR1 DFQATT and CDR2 SNEGSKA (reference sequence). The CDR3 here is CSVSDDSYEQYF. In DNA, the CDR3 is TGCAGTGTTTCGGACGACTCCTACGAGCAGTACTTC.

As for this clonotype: One base away lies a much larger clone, so this may be a sequencing read error. The CDR3 region has the DNA TGCGCCAGCAGCCCGGAAGGGGAGGGTGAGCAGTTCTTC. Its protein is CASSPEGEGEQFF. The chain recombines TRBV5-1 with TRBJ2-1; 7 bases map to TRBD2. V was pared by 4 bases and J by 9 bases, with 7 bases of the junction left unmatched. Germline V gene sequence: CDR1 SGHRS, CDR2 YFSETQ. The CDR3 runs 13 residues.

This clonotype occurred many times. The chain links TRBV30 to TRBJ2-7; D unclear. The CDR3 length is 14 residues. Trimming took 4 bases from V and 0 from J, leaving 13 bases between them. Germline V CDR1 and CDR2: GTSNPN, SVGIG (reference sequence). DNA for the CDR3: TGTGCCTGGACTAGACCCGCAAGCTCCTACGAGCAGTACTTC. Translation gives CAWTRPASSYEQYF.

In its sample, this clonotype was seen a few times. This may stem from a read error, because a much larger clone lies one nucleotide away. The chain recombines TRBV25-1 with TRBJ2-1; D assignment may be TRBD1 or TRBD2 (5 bases each). The germline V gene has CDR1 MGHDK and CDR2 SYGVNS. This CDR3 spans 17 amino acids. Trimming stripped 3 bases from V and 1 base from J, with 16 bases between. The CDR3: CASSDLKPGRSYNEQFF. DNA for the CDR3: TGTGCCAGCAGTGACCTCAAACCAGGGAGATCCTACAATGAGCAGTTCTTC. The full variable domain, with the rest looked up from reference TRBV25-1 and TRBJ2-1, is EADIYQTPRYLVIGTGKKITLECSQTMGHDKMYWYQQDPGMELHLIHYSYGVNSTEKGDLSSESTVSRIRTEHFPLTLESARPSHTSQYLCASSDLKPGRSYNEQFFGPGTRLTVL.

This clonotype was observed at least ten times. The chain has TRBV5-1 and TRBJ2-3; 10 bases align to TRBD2. The CDR3 has 17 amino acids. Per the germline V gene, CDR1 is SGHRS and CDR2 is YFSETQ. V shed 2 bases and J 2 bases; nucleotides not matched to a gene: 8. DNA of the CDR3: TGCGCCAGCAGCTTAACTTTTAGCGGGGGGCTCACAGATACGCAGTATTTT. The encoded protein is CASSLTFSGGLTDTQYF.

This clonotype was recorded at least ten times. V gene TRBV7-2 combines with J gene TRBJ1-1; no definite D call. The V gene's germline CDR1 is SGHTA and CDR2 FQGNSA. Trimming stripped 5 bases from V and 0 bases from J, with 13 bases between. This CDR3 region has 15 residues. DNA for the CDR3: TGTGCCAGCAGCCCGGCTGCGGCCCTGAACACTGAAGCTTTCTTT. This encodes CASSPAAALNTEAFF.

This clonotype was recorded a few times. The chain couples TRBV5-5 to TRBJ1-1, with TRBD1 as a possible D gene (6 bases). This CDR3 is built from 15 residues. Germline CDR1 is SGHKS and CDR2 is YYEKEE (reference sequence). V lost 2 bases, J lost 1 base, and 12 bases lay in between. CDR3 coding DNA: TGTGCCAGCAGCTTACAGGGAAAGACGAACACTGAAGCTTTCTTT. Translating gives CASSLQGKTNTEAFF.

In regard to this clonotype: The germline gene is not matched at one end of the junction; a read error may be the cause. The chain employs TRBV5-1 and TRBJ1-6; D remains unclear. The germline V gene encodes CDR1 SGHRS and CDR2 YFSETQ. The CDR3 loop spans 14 amino acids. The CDR3 nucleotides are TGCGCCAGCAGCTCCCAGACGGAAAATTCACCCCTCAACTTT. It translates to CASSSQTENSPLNF.

This clonotype was counted many times. The chain uses TRBV7-9 and TRBJ2-1; 11 nucleotides line up with TRBD2. CDR3 length equals 16 residues. CDR1 and CDR2 (germline): SEHNR, FQNEAQ (reference sequence). V was pared by 6 bases and J by 6 bases, with 10 bases of the junction left unmatched. The DNA for the CDR3 is TGTGCCAGCAGTCGTCTAGCGGGAGGTTCCCGCAATGAGCAGTTCTTC. Residues: CASSRLAGGSRNEQFF.

This clonotype was observed at least ten times. The rearrangement uses TRBV5-1 and TRBJ1-6; D is ambiguous. With 5 bases removed from V and 9 bases from J, the gap between germline ends came to 9 bases. From germline, CDR1 is SGHRS and CDR2 YFSETQ. This CDR3 region has 12 residues. CDR3 nucleotide sequence: TGCGCCAGCAGGGAGGAGCGTTCACCCCTCCACTTT. Translated, it gives CASREERSPLHF. Together with reference TRBV5-1 and TRBJ1-6, the CDR3 gives the full variable domain: KAGVTQTPRYLIKTRGQQVTLSCSPISGHRSVSWYQQTPGQGLQFLFEYFSETQRNKGNFPGRFSGRQFSNSRSEMNVSTLELGDSALYLCASREERSPLHFGNGTRLTVT.

This clonotype appeared many times. This CDR3 reads CASRSGYTDTQYF. Here the CDR3 DNA reads TGTGCCAGCAGGAGCGGGTACACAGATACGCAGTATTTT. The chain combines TRBV7-2 with TRBJ2-3; maybe TRBD2 (6 bases). Germline V gene data show CDR1 as SGHTA and CDR2 as FQGNSA. The ends were cut back, 6 bases at V and 2 bases at J, with 9 bases in the middle. The CDR3 loop spans 13 amino acids.

Ten or more counts support this clonotype. As DNA, the CDR3 is TGCGCCAGCAGCCTGCCTAACTCCTACGAGCAGTACTTC. Encoded protein: CASSLPNSYEQYF. This rearrangement joins TRBV5-1 to TRBJ2-7; D gene ambiguous. V lost 4 bases and J lost 0, with 8 bases in between. Per germline, CDR1 SGHRS and CDR2 YFSETQ. This CDR3 contains 13 residues.

This clonotype has more than one count but fewer than ten. The chain recombines TRBV20-1 with TRBJ1-2; D unresolved. Trimming removed 1 base at V and 3 bases at J, with 9 bases between. The CDR3 length is 13 residues. Germline V gene data show CDR1 as DFQATT and CDR2 as SNEGSKA (reference sequence). The CDR3 DNA sequence: TGCAGTGCTAGAGGATACGAGGACTATGGCTACACCTTC. Translation gives CSARGYEDYGYTF.

The table lists this clonotype with many counts. V and J are TRBV10-3 and TRBJ2-3; D perhaps matches TRBD2 (5 bases). The CDR3 sequence is 14 residues long. Looked up from germline, CDR1 is ENHRY and CDR2 is SYGVKD. Trimming stripped 2 bases from V and 2 bases from J, with 8 bases between. The CDR3 region has the DNA TGTGCCATCAGTGAGGGACTCTCCACAGATACGCAGTATTTT. The encoded protein is CAISEGLSTDTQYF.

This clonotype was observed at least ten times. The V gene is TRBV20-1, the J gene TRBJ1-6; a possible D gene is TRBD1 (6 bases). V lost 3 bases and J lost 7, with 16 bases in between. CDR3 size: 15 residues. The V gene's germline CDR1 is DFQATT and CDR2 SNEGSKA (reference sequence). CDR3 DNA: TGCAGTGCTAGGGGGGCAGGGCCCCAGAATTCACCCCTCCACTTT. It translates to CSARGAGPQNSPLHF.

This clonotype was recorded many times. The rearrangement uses TRBV9 and TRBJ2-1; D not resolved. Deletions cut 6 bases from V and 5 bases from J, with 12 bases between. Germline V gene data show CDR1 as SGDLS and CDR2 as YYNGEE. The CDR3 has 13 amino acids. CDR3 nucleotides: TGTGCCAGCACCAGAGACATGAACAATGAGCAGTTCTTC. It is translated as CASTRDMNNEQFF.

Many counts were recorded for this clonotype. The CDR3 DNA is TGTGCCAGCAGCTCCGTCTGGCGGGGGGCAACCCCAACCACAGATACGCAGTATTTT. Translated, it gives CASSSVWRGATPTTDTQYF. The chain uses TRBV7-3 and TRBJ2-3, with 8 bases identical to TRBD2. The CDR3 length is 19 residues. V dropped 4 bases and J dropped 2; count of bases not matched to a gene: 17. The germline V gene encodes CDR1 SGHTA and CDR2 FQGTGA.